The TCR beta chain under discussion was sequenced for a study of T-cell memory formation after mild COVID-19. Across the whole study: TCR clusters were mostly donor specific. Study results and caveats: CD4/CD8 balance characterized clones contracting day 15 to 85, and CD4+ skew characterized later expanders.

TCRdb fed the 5' RACE reads into MiXCR, producing one record per CDR3 protein. The top ten clones hold approximately 23% of a sample with 280,000 or so distinct CDR3 sequences, roughly 8.2% of them seen once. On this clonotype itself: The antigen is undetermined.

The germline V gene has CDR1 SEHNR and CDR2 FQNEAQ (reference sequence). Germline trimming cut 4 bases from V and 8 bases from J; bases unmatched to any gene: 6. The CDR3 runs 14 residues. The sample consisted of PBMCs or a T cell subset sorted from them (not recorded which). The sequence derives from a man younger than 35 who had mild COVID-19 (a few samples of this study predate the infection). Cell type and time point are not known. J is TRBJ2-1 and V is TRBV7-9; TRBD1 matches 9 bases. CDR3 coding DNA: TGTGCCAGCAGCTCAGGACAGGGGTGGCATGAGCAGTTCTTC. This codes for CASSSGQGWHEQFF.